The 6 T cell receptor beta chains in this list originate from one sample, sequenced in a study of T cell changes during pregnancy in multiple sclerosis. The repertoire was sequenced with immunoSEQ multiplex PCR; TCRdb's copy has only in-frame clones and lacks some. The sample has roughly 51,000 clones, 92% seen once. This specimen consisted of CD4+ T cells from peripheral blood mononuclear cells, obtained after pregnancy. These receptors originate from a female donor in good health, enrolled as a control in a pregnancy study.

The chain carries TRBV7-9 and TRBJ1-4, with unresolved D. The germline V gene encodes CDR1 SEHNR and CDR2 FQNEAQ (reference sequence). Trimming shortened V by 7 bases and J by 0 bases, and 12 bases separated the two germline ends. CDR3 size: 15 residues. CDR3 sequence (DNA): TGTGCCAGCATCCCCTTGGAGTCAACTAATGAAAAACTGTTTTTT. Translating gives CASIPLESTNEKLFF.

V and J are TRBV4-3 and TRBJ2-1; 9 bases agree with TRBD2. V lost 3 bases and J lost 6; bases outside the gene matches: 6. Per the germline V gene, CDR1 is LGHNA and CDR2 is YSLEER. The CDR3 contains 15 residues. CDR3 sequence (DNA): TGCGCCAGCAGCCAGGGGACTAGCCGTATCAATGAGCAGTTCTTC. Translated, it gives CASSQGTSRINEQFF.

The chain employs TRBV5-1 and TRBJ2-7, with D possibly matching TRBD2 (6 bases). V shed 5 bases and J shed 5 bases, with 17 bases lying between them. Germline V gene lookup returns CDR1 SGHRS and CDR2 YFSETQ. The CDR3 loop spans 14 amino acids. The CDR3 sequence is CASRAQPGLDEQYF. As DNA, the CDR3 is TGCGCCAGCAGGGCCCAGCCGGGACTGGACGAGCAGTACTTC.

The chain recombines TRBV7-2 with TRBJ2-5, with TRBD2 identical over 7 bases. The CDR3 runs 15 residues. V shed 8 bases, J shed 2 bases, and the junction held 11 bases outside the gene matches. CDR1 and CDR2 (germline): SGHTA, FQGNSA. CDR3 sequence: CASSLWGGPQETQYF. In DNA form, the CDR3 reads TGTGCCAGCTCCCTTTGGGGGGGACCTCAAGAGACCCAGTACTTC.

This chain uses TRBV5-1 with TRBJ1-3; D ambiguous. The germline V and J ends were trimmed by 4 bases and 0 bases, with 23 bases remaining between them. This CDR3 has 19 residues. The V gene's germline CDR1 is SGHRS and CDR2 YFSETQ. CDR3 DNA: TGCGCCAGCAGCCCTTACGAGGCAGGAGGGCCCGGCTCTGGAAACACCATATATTTT. Translation gives CASSPYEAGGPGSGNTIYF.

This clone was counted once. The chain uses TRBV7-3 and TRBJ2-1, with D possibly TRBD1 on 6 matching bases. This CDR3 contains 14 residues. The V and J ends lost 5 bases and 6 bases respectively, with 14 bases between them. Germline CDR1 and CDR2: SGHTA and FQGTGA. The CDR3, as DNA: TGTGCCAGCAGCCCCGAGGGGGTATCCAATGAGCAGTTCTTC. This codes for CASSPEGVSNEQFF.